The sequence of this T cell receptor beta chain was determined in a study of cytomegalovirus exposure and HLA in healthy donors (dated by TCRdb to about 2017). A note on the overall study: An earlier analysis of several hundred of the donors reported 250 to 300 Gb of sequence data and 117 million unique TCR beta sequences obtained from some 200 million T cells. Roughly 310 gigabases of sequencing data and 78 million or so unique TCR sequences were included in an early release covering over 600 HLA-typed donors. Of the approximately 400 genotyped donors, 65% to 90% were placed in the genetic ancestry cluster associated with self-reported Caucasian donors. The study was designed to test whether signatures of past pathogen exposure could be identified by cataloging public T cell receptors. The study used immunosequencing to profile the T cell repertoires of around 600 subjects and linked those repertoires to cytomegalovirus serostatus. A separate validation cohort of 90 to 150 different subjects was used in addition to the approximately 700-subject first cohort. High-throughput TCR immunosequencing, statistical association of individual TCRs with disease status, and machine learning were combined to predict cytomegalovirus infection status. In a later analysis, previously published TCR beta repertoires from 600 to 850 donors were re-analyzed and high-resolution HLA genotyping was added so that TCR occurrence patterns could be studied. Rather than using new phenotypic data, the later analysis identified candidate immune exposures from TCR beta sequences and from how often those sequences occurred across donors. To decide whether each TCR beta V gene segment behaved as functional or pseudogenic, an earlier analysis of 587 of the donors relied on high-throughput TCR beta sequencing. Donor age, sex, ethnicity and CMV serostatus were compiled alongside the repertoire data. Genome-wide SNP genotypes for about 65% of the 666 donors were used in a later genetic analysis, which treated that subset as a discovery cohort. Every repertoire in the discovery cohort had been generated on one and the same sequencing platform. Class I and class II HLA loci were covered by the typing at four-digit resolution. The number of typed donors differed by locus: about 620-640 for A, B, C, DRB1 and DQB1; 500 to 550 for DQA1; around 610 for DPA1; and around 490 for DPB1. Because of strong linkage in the cohort, five DR-DQ haplotypes were treated as single units for association and clustering. On average, roughly 240,000 unique TCR beta nucleotide sequences were sequenced per donor among about 400 genotyped donors of the cohort, with roughly 18% of those sequences being non-productive. Summary of the overall study and its limitations: About 17 rarely observed V segments, including chromosome 9 orphons, were excluded from the earlier analysis of approximately 600 of the donors because counts were too low. A further reported finding was that TCR beta sequences accurately predicted the HLA-A and HLA-B alleles for most subjects in the first cohort. This cohort had only TCR beta chains sequenced, and the lack of alpha or paired-chain data limited which features could be detected. CMV serostatus was the only immune exposure information available for the cohort. A cluster of highly shared sequence variants was judged likely to be a technical artifact of the sequencing pipeline. Correlated functional status among segregating V segments might reflect linkage disequilibrium, but an unknown experimental factor could not be ruled out. Presence/absence analyses assumed roughly uniform sequencing depth across donors, an assumption that may not hold. Most CMV-associated TCR beta chains appeared to be HLA-restricted in a later analysis, and the HLA associations seemed to be driven largely by CMV exposure. An earlier analysis of approximately 590 of the donors showed that most TCR beta V segments appeared in productive rearrangements either about 87% or about 30% of the time, which broadly matched IMGT annotations. The authors suggested that the approach could potentially be generalized to other disease states and immunological phenotypes. In vitro tests confirmed that a few of the cytomegalovirus-associated TCR beta chains recognize cytomegalovirus antigens. In a later genetic analysis, fewer N-insertions in productive TCRs were reported among donors in an Asian-associated ancestry cluster than the 666-donor mean. The classifier was reported to diagnose cytomegalovirus status with high specificity and sensitivity in both the original cohort and the validation cohort. The study listed 150 to 200 TCR beta chains as associated with cytomegalovirus. In a later analysis, TCR association rates were found to vary across HLA loci, with the most associated TCRs seen for DRB1 alleles and the fewest for HLA-C alleles. A later genetic analysis associated a missense DCLRE1C variant with V-gene and J-gene trimming of TCR beta chains, and an independent cohort replicated the association. Compared with equally common non-associated chains, HLA-associated TCR beta chains in a later analysis were more clonally expanded and had lower generation probabilities. Most TCR sequences were observed very rarely across donors, whereas some public TCRs were present in many individuals. Strong co-occurrence of HLA alleles, especially DR and DQ, made assigning TCR associations to individual alleles difficult. At a false discovery rate of 0.05, a later analysis linked 15,000 to 20,000 TCR beta sequences to specific HLA alleles. A later analysis reported that several top co-occurrence clusters appeared linked to parvovirus B19, influenza, CMV and Epstein-Barr virus. Because some donors lacked HLA typing at each locus, the association tests relied only on the typed subset.

This clone was counted between two and nine times. It has no known antigen specificity. Base quality data are lacking; no much larger clone is found one base away. The method behind the library was the immunoSEQ multiplex PCR assay. A mixture of 60 forward primers for TCR Vbeta segments and 13 reverse primers for TCR Jbeta segments was used in the multiplex PCR. Amplification of the CDR3 region of rearranged TCR beta genes was performed with a multiplex PCR assay on genomic DNA. On the Illumina HiSeq System, the amplified TCR beta libraries were sequenced as 87-base-pair reads. As for how the authors treated the data: A later analysis counted tens of millions of unique TCR beta chains across the 550 to 700 repertoires, and roughly 9.9 million of these chains were shared by at least two donors. Raw reads were error-corrected and collapsed into unique sequences by a nearest-neighbor algorithm in which closely related sequences were merged to remove PCR and sequencing errors. CDR3 sequences were aligned to IMGT reference sequences to assign V, D and J gene segments. For a sequence to be retained, at least a six-nucleotide match to both a V gene segment and a J gene segment was required. A rearrangement was called productive if the CDR3 had no stop codons and remained in frame with V and J, and every other rearrangement was called non-productive. CDR3 was defined according to IMGT convention as the region running from the second conserved V-encoded cysteine to the conserved J-encoded phenylalanine. In an earlier analysis of approximately 500 of the donors, sequences lacking an unambiguous match to a single V gene segment were excluded. In an earlier analysis of some 590 of the donors, a V segment was called functional when productive rearrangements were above 56.7%, and segregating when the standard deviation between donors exceeded 5%. A statistical classification framework was built to diagnose cytomegalovirus status from the catalog of TCR beta chain sequences. V and J gene assignment, in a later analysis, came from comparing TCR nucleotide sequences with IMGT/GENE-DB human TR gene sequences. Using the TCRdist pipeline, a later analysis assigned CDR3 sequences along with most-parsimonious VDJ recombination scenarios. In a later analysis, each TCR beta chain was defined by its CDR3 amino acid sequence together with its V-gene family, and reads lacking a unique V-gene family were excluded. A later analysis removed 592 highly shared, low-generation-probability nucleotide sequences to deal with suspected cross-contamination and a sequencing artifact. In a later analysis, a clonal expansion index was calculated for each public chain from normalized within-repertoire ranks of inferred template counts. A later analysis computed generation probabilities with a VDJ recombination model fitted to out-of-frame rearrangements, and checked the results against IGoR. A later analysis scored TCR-TCR, TCR-HLA and TCR-CMV co-occurrence with hypergeometric tests, applying a repertoire-size bias correction to TCR pairs. False discovery rates were estimated in a later analysis by permuting HLA or CMV assignments 20 times. In a later analysis, co-occurring TCRs were grouped using DBSCAN, and TCRdist sequence similarity was added for clustering within HLA-allele-positive subsets. For co-occurrence clustering, repertoires with fewer than 30,000 or more than 120,000 public chains were excluded, along with about five repertoires with anomalous nucleotide sharing. Held by TCRdb, this immuneACCESS table contains in-frame sequences only and omits some clones. Under half of the omission traces to an unresolved V gene where checked; the cause of the rest is unknown. For V, J and clone size, that table is used; D and trimming come from the DNA. This sample lists 95,000 to 150,000 clones; about 62% were detected once. Around 8.8% of the sample lies in the top ten.

In total, over 600 healthy bone marrow donors made up the cohort. Cohort members were all nominally healthy when sampled, although unrecorded immune exposures were likely present. The donor was CMV seropositive and belonged to the group of 250 to 300 seropositive cohort members. Each donor provided a peripheral blood sample, and peripheral blood mononuclear cells were used for TCR beta sequencing. The Qiagen DNeasy Blood Extraction Kit was used to extract genomic DNA from the blood cell samples. The sequencing sample was made of PBMCs. The source is a woman between 35 and 50 years old in good health and CMV-seropositive.

The CDR3 has the sequence CASSSGQDTQYF. The base sequence is TGTGCCAGCAGTTCCGGACAAGATACGCAGTATTTT. The V and J segments used are TRBV6-6 and TRBJ2-3, with TRBD1 perhaps the D gene, on 5 matching bases. The CDR3 spans 12 residues, from the cysteine through the phenylalanine. The retained sequence is limited to the CDR3, 36 bases, with the frame set at the first base. The trim is 4 bases for V and 5 bases for J, with a gap of 7 bases between the germline ends. The germline V gene (reference sequence) supplies CDR1 MNHNY and CDR2 SVGAGI.